This T cell receptor beta chain was retrieved from a study of blood T cell repertoires in COVID-19. Background on the study: COVID-19 samples, acute and convalescent, were from the United States, Italy and Spain.

This clone was seen just once. Germline V gene data show CDR1 as MNHEY and CDR2 as SVGAGI. Trimming at V came to 4 bases and at J to 6 bases, leaving 9 bases not matched to a gene. The CDR3 is 15 residues long. Participants came from 24 US areas, aged about 18 to 89 years. Self-reported history from a screening survey and questionnaire set each donor's cohort. Methods used by the authors: Amplification of reference gene primers provided the estimated nucleated cell counts. Some clones are missing from TCRdb's copy, which holds only in-frame ones; the method was immunoSEQ multiplex PCR. The DNA was the basis for D and trimming; V, J and clone size are from that table. The table has under 250,000 clones, about 80% seen once.

The rearrangement links TRBV6-5 to TRBJ2-3; 8 nucleotides align to TRBD1. Sequencing input: PBMCs or T cells enriched from blood (not recorded which). The sequence came from a woman in her thirties or forties with acute COVID-19. CDR3 nucleotides: TGTGCCAGCAGTTTCCAGGGGGCGGCGATGGATACGCAGTATTTT. Amino acids: CASSFQGAAMDTQYF.